These 2 T cell receptor beta chains came from one sample sequenced in a study of cytomegalovirus exposure and HLA in healthy donors. Here immunoSEQ multiplex PCR was the method, and the copy in TCRdb shows in-frame clones only, minus some. The sample has more than 45,000 clones; roughly nine tenths are singletons. Sequences were obtained from PBMCs. The receptors derive from a woman aged 30 to 39 in good health and CMV-seronegative.

About this clone: At one of its ends the junction is not consistent with the germline gene, which may arise from a read error. The chain employs TRBV28 and TRBJ2-1, with a possible D match to TRBD2 (6 bases). The CDR3 loop spans 17 amino acids. CDR1 and CDR2 from the germline V gene are MDHEN and SYDVKM. The DNA for the CDR3 is TGTGCCAGCAGTCCAATCAATAGCGGTCCAGGCTACACTGAGCAGTTCTTC. This sequence encodes CASSPINSGPGYTEQFF.

The chain combines TRBV7-8 with TRBJ2-1, with a tentative D call TRBD2 (6 bases). The germline V gene has CDR1 SGHVS and CDR2 FQNEAQ. Trimming took off 0 bases at V and 6 bases at J, with 9 bases between the two ends. CDR3 length: 14 amino acids. The CDR3: CASSLALGGNEQFF. The CDR3 bases are TGTGCCAGCAGCTTAGCGTTGGGAGGCAATGAGCAGTTCTTC.